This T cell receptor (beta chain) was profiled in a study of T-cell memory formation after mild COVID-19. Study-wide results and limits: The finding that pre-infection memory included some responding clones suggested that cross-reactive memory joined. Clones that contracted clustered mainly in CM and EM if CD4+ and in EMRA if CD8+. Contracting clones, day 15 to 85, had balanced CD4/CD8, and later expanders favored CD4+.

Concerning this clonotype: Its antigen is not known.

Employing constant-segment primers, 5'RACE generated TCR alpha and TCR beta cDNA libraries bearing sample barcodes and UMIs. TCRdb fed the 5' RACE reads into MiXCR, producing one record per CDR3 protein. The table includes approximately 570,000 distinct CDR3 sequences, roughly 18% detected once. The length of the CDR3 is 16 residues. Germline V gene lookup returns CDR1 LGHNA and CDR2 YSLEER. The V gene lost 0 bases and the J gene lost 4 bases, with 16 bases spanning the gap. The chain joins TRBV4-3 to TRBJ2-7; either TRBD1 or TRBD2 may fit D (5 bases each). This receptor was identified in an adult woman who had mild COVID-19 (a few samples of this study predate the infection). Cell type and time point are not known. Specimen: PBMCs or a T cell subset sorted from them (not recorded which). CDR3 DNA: TGCGCCAGCAGCCAAGAACGGGGTAGACAGCATTACGAGCAGTACTTC. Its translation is CASSQERGRQHYEQYF.